These 5 T cell receptor beta chains share one sample of origin, sequenced in a study of CD8 T cells in acute hepatitis C reinfection. Notes on the study in general: All groups preferentially used TRBV04 and TRBV06, which was not due to overrepresentation in the naive pool.

TCRdb keeps only in-frame clones here, not all; method: immunoSEQ multiplex PCR. The sample consists of about 190 clones, 61% of them appearing once. Time point denoted: at least 347 days after estimated infection, following spontaneous clearance. No in vitro expansion preceded sequencing of these hepatitis C virus-specific cells, which were studied ex vivo. The input for sequencing was HCV NS3-1073 tetramer-sorted CD8+ T cells from PBMCs, taken at follow-up. All receptors come from a woman aged 25 to 45 who spontaneously cleared hepatitis C infection.

A few counts support this clone. The rearrangement uses TRBV4-3 and TRBJ2-1; D gene unclear. With 0 bases removed from V and 14 bases from J, the gap between germline ends came to 17 bases. Germline assignment: CDR1 LGHNA and CDR2 YSLEER. The CDR3 consists of 14 residues. The CDR3 spells CASSQEFGPLEEFF. The CDR3 DNA follows: TGCGCCAGCAGCCAAGAATTTGGACCTCTCGAGGAGTTCTTC.

As DNA, the CDR3 is TGCAGCGTTAAAAGGGGACTAGCATACAGTCGGGCCAACGTCCTGACTTTC. This translates into CSVKRGLAYSRANVLTF. The rearrangement joins TRBV29-1 to TRBJ2-6; 9 nucleotides line up with TRBD2. Germline CDR1 is SQVTM and CDR2 is ANQGSEA. The length of the CDR3 is 17 residues. With V trimmed by 5 bases and J by 5 bases, 13 bases remained unmatched.

The chain has TRBV5-6 and TRBJ2-5, with a weak D call TRBD2 (5 bases). Per germline, CDR1 SGHDT and CDR2 YYEEEE. This CDR3 region has 14 residues. V lost 0 bases, J lost 3 bases, and 9 bases lay in between. CDR3: CASSLAREEETQYF. The CDR3 DNA follows: TGTGCCAGCAGCTTGGCCCGGGAAGAAGAGACCCAGTACTTC. Combining the CDR3 with reference TRBV5-6 and TRBJ2-5 gives the whole variable domain DAGVTQSPTHLIKTRGQQVTLRCSPKSGHDTVSWYQQALGQGPQFIFQYYEEEERQRGNFPDRFSGHQFPNYSSELNVNALLLGDSALYLCASSLAREEETQYFGPGTRLLVL.

A few counts support this clone. This sequence joins TRBV28 and TRBJ2-1; TRBD2 aligns across 7 bases. CDR3 length: 21 amino acids. Losses at the gene ends were 8 bases for V and 1 base for J; bases not matched to a gene: 26. Germline V gene sequence: CDR1 MDHEN, CDR2 SYDVKM. This CDR3 is CASLMENGVGLLTASYNEQFF. CDR3 bases: TGTGCCAGCCTGATGGAGAACGGAGTGGGACTATTAACCGCTTCCTACAATGAGCAGTTCTTC.

This clone was observed a few times. The V and J genes are TRBV14 and TRBJ1-1, with D possibly TRBD1 on 5 matching bases. The CDR3 runs to 13 residues. CDR1 SGHDN and CDR2 FVKESK come from the germline V gene. V was trimmed by 2 bases and J by 7 bases, leaving 11 bases between them. The CDR3 DNA follows: TGTGCCAGCAGCCAAAGCAGGGAGGTTGAAGCTTTCTTT. Amino acids: CASSQSREVEAFF.